This entry describes one T cell receptor beta chain. For TCR beta, libraries came from iRepertoire HTBI primers and Arm-PCR of CDR3 regions. One entry per CDR3 protein results from TCRdb running MiXCR on the multiplex PCR reads. This sample has hundreds of thousands of distinct CDR3 sequences, with less than 20% found just once. J gave up 10 bases and V 6 bases, and 10 bases lay outside the gene matches. This CDR3 has 15 residues. CDR1 and CDR2 from the germline V gene are MDHEN and SYDVKM. This sample is drawn from a study of regulatory T cells in long-lasting Graves disease. Time point described: newly diagnosed GD, antithyroid drugs for less than 3 months. PBMC RNA served as the TCR library source. By American Thyroid Association guidelines, Graves' disease was diagnosed in the cohort. The sample was also linked to a second study, of T cells in Graves' hyperthyroidism and ophthalmopathy. That study reports: The HTBI primer set was used in a first-round RT-PCR of the TCR CDR3. Most thyroid-expanded clonotypes above 0.001 were also found in blood. A model of 13 V-J pairs discriminated ophthalmopathy from stable hyperthyroidism.

This clonotype was sampled from a woman in her twenties or thirties with Graves disease. Sequencing was performed on peripheral blood mononuclear cells (PBMCs), taken at new diagnosis, from a patient treated with antithyroid drugs. This chain connects TRBV28 to TRBJ1-6, with 9 bases that match TRBD1. CDR3 in amino acids: CASSYQGQGSSPLHF. The DNA for the CDR3 is TGTGCCAGCAGCTACCAGGGACAGGGTAGCTCACCCCTCCACTTT.